This T cell receptor (beta chain) was retrieved from a study of blood T cell repertoires in COVID-19. Study overall: Specimens from acute and convalescent COVID-19 originated in the United States, Italy and Spain.

The repertoire was sequenced with immunoSEQ multiplex PCR; TCRdb's copy has only in-frame clones and lacks some. The table has about 3,500 clones, 65% to 80% seen once. Germline V gives CDR1 MRHNA, CDR2 SNTAGT. The CDR3 loop spans 13 amino acids. V shed 3 bases and J shed 12 bases, with 15 bases lying between them. V and J are TRBV6-4 and TRBJ1-3; D is ambiguous. This clonotype was sampled from a human donor in a cohort sampled during active COVID-19. The sequencing input was peripheral blood. CDR3 coding DNA: TGTGCCAGCAGTGAACAAGTCCTCCCGAACATATATTTT. Encoded protein: CASSEQVLPNIYF.